This T cell receptor beta chain was recorded in a study of tumor-infiltrating lymphocytes in primary liver carcinoma. The input was about 500 ng total RNA; TCR beta cDNA was made from it with a constant-region primer. Researchers made the TCR beta libraries by running three nested multiplex PCR rounds with slightly modified ARM-PCR. Both of the initial two PCR rounds ran for approximately 11 cycles and employed TRBV1-TRBV30 forward primers alongside a C-beta reverse primer. One entry per CDR3 protein results from TCRdb running MiXCR on the multiplex PCR reads. The sample consists of over 95,000 distinct CDR3 sequences, more than 65% of them appearing once. The germline gives CDR1 SQVTM, CDR2 ANQGSEA. The CDR3 consists of 16 residues. The V segment lost 4 bases and the J segment 3 bases; nucleotides outside the gene matches: 11. Between roughly 20 and 32 mg of unsorted bulk tissue served as the source from which RNA and DNA were co-extracted.

Sequencing used liver tumor tissue from sampling region 5. The subset here: tumor region T5, tumor centre. This TCR was recovered from a woman aged 55-69 years with primary liver carcinoma and hepatitis B virus infection. The chain uses TRBV29-1 and TRBJ2-3; 9 bases map to TRBD2. The CDR3 protein is CSVGSGSSVLTDTQYF. Written as DNA, the CDR3 is TGCAGCGTTGGTAGCGGGAGTTCGGTACTGACAGATACGCAGTATTTT.